One and the same sample provided the 18 T cell receptor beta chains below, sequenced in a study of shared clonotypes between healthy human individuals. Using immunoSEQ multiplex PCR, the repertoire was profiled, and TCRdb retains in-frame clones only, with some absent. The sample consists of 950,000 to 1,300,000 clones, around 74% of them appearing once. The source material was memory CD4+ T cells sorted from blood. Noted subset: CD45RA-negative fraction. These receptors were obtained from a man younger than 35 in good health.

Concerning this clone itself: Other DNA variants within this sample encode the same CDR3. The chain carries TRBV10-3 and TRBJ2-7, with TRBD2 matching over 8 bases. The CDR3 runs 15 residues. V was clipped by 0 bases and J by 1 base; unmatched bases: 2. The germline V gene encodes CDR1 ENHRY and CDR2 SYGVKD. The CDR3 loop is CAISESGTRSYEQYF. Written as DNA, the CDR3 is TGTGCCATCAGTGAGTCAGGGACTAGATCCTACGAGCAGTACTTC.

The chain joins TRBV5-5 to TRBJ2-7; 8 bases are a match to TRBD2. The CDR3 runs to 16 residues. Trimming took 4 bases from V and 3 from J; bases not matched to a gene: 12. The germline gives CDR1 SGHKS, CDR2 YYEKEE (reference sequence). The CDR3 DNA reads as TGTGCCAGCAGCCTGATTGGCCTAGCGGGTTACTACGAGCAGTACTTC. Protein sequence: CASSLIGLAGYYEQYF.

The V call is TRBV6-1, the J call TRBJ2-7, with unresolved D. The CDR3 length is 12 residues. Trimming took 3 bases from V and 6 from J, leaving 9 bases between them. Germline CDR1 reads MNHNS; CDR2 reads SASEGT. CDR3 region: CASSDTHTEQYF. CDR3 DNA sequence: TGTGCCAGCAGTGACACTCACACCGAGCAGTACTTC.

This chain connects TRBV5-6 to TRBJ2-3, with TRBD1 matching over 8 bases. Germline assignment: CDR1 SGHDT and CDR2 YYEEEE. The CDR3 loop spans 15 amino acids. V dropped 0 bases and J dropped 6; count of bases not matched to a gene: 6. The CDR3 here is CASSLGTGRSDTQYF. The CDR3 DNA sequence: TGTGCCAGCAGCTTGGGGACAGGGAGGTCGGATACGCAGTATTTT. Drawing the rest from reference TRBV5-6 and TRBJ2-3, the complete variable domain is DAGVTQSPTHLIKTRGQQVTLRCSPKSGHDTVSWYQQALGQGPQFIFQYYEEEERQRGNFPDRFSGHQFPNYSSELNVNALLLGDSALYLCASSLGTGRSDTQYFGPGTRLTVL.

J is TRBJ2-1 and V is TRBV2; 7 positions match TRBD2. The CDR3 has 14 amino acids. V lost 4 bases and J lost 9; bases outside the gene matches: 9. From germline, CDR1 is SNHLY and CDR2 FYNNEI. The CDR3 DNA follows: TGTGCCAGCAGTGGATCCAGCCCGGGGGGTGAGCAGTTCTTC. Protein sequence: CASSGSSPGGEQFF.

The rearrangement uses TRBV6-6 and TRBJ2-3, with TRBD1 matching 8 bases. CDR3 size: 16 residues. Per germline, CDR1 MNHNY and CDR2 SVGAGI (reference sequence). Unmatched junction bases numbered 6, after V lost 4 bases and J lost 0 bases. The CDR3 loop reads CASSSGQGSSTDTQYF. DNA for the CDR3: TGTGCCAGCAGTTCAGGACAGGGTTCTAGCACAGATACGCAGTATTTT.

The CDR3 here is CAWSPGQGGNYGYTF. CDR3 bases: TGTGCCTGGAGTCCGGGACAGGGGGGCAACTATGGCTACACCTTC. This rearrangement joins TRBV30 to TRBJ1-2, with 11 bases aligning to TRBD1. Trimming cost V 2 bases and J 2 bases; bases outside gene matches: 4. Per germline, CDR1 GTSNPN and CDR2 SVGIG (reference sequence). This CDR3 has 15 residues.

The rearrangement uses TRBV11-3 and TRBJ2-1; 8 bases match TRBD2. From germline, CDR1 is SGHNT and CDR2 YENEEA. The trim removed 5 bases at V and 0 bases at J, leaving 6 bases unmatched. This CDR3 is 16 amino acids long. The CDR3 reads CASSLGGASSYNEQFF. In DNA form, the CDR3 reads TGTGCCAGCAGCCTCGGGGGGGCCAGCTCCTACAATGAGCAGTTCTTC.

This clone was detected once. The chain joins TRBV5-5 to TRBJ2-7; TRBD1 aligns across 7 bases. Trimming at V came to 2 bases and at J to 2 bases, leaving 4 bases not matched to a gene. The CDR3 loop spans 14 amino acids. The V gene's germline CDR1 is SGHKS and CDR2 YYEKEE (reference sequence). For the CDR3, the DNA is TGTGCCAGCAGCTTAGGACAGGAAACCTACGAGCAGTACTTC. It encodes CASSLGQETYEQYF.

This clone was seen only once. The gene calls are TRBV30 and TRBJ2-5; a possible D gene is TRBD2 (6 bases). The germline V gene has CDR1 GTSNPN and CDR2 SVGIG (reference sequence). With 4 bases removed from V and 1 base from J, the gap between germline ends came to 10 bases. There are 13 residues in the CDR3. CDR3 in amino acids: CAWNGDSQETQYF. The DNA for the CDR3 is TGTGCCTGGAACGGGGACTCCCAAGAGACCCAGTACTTC.

V gene TRBV5-8 combines with J gene TRBJ1-2; 9 bases agree with TRBD1. CDR1 is SGHTS, CDR2 YDEGEE, per germline. The CDR3 sequence is 15 residues long. V was pared by 4 bases and J by 4 bases, with 8 bases of the junction left unmatched. The CDR3 spells CASSPGQGFFYGYTF. CDR3 DNA: TGTGCCAGCAGCCCCGGACAGGGGTTTTTCTATGGCTACACCTTC.

This chain links TRBV5-6 with TRBJ2-7, with 7 positions matching TRBD1. The germline V gene has CDR1 SGHDT and CDR2 YYEEEE. This CDR3 has 15 residues. J lost 1 base, V lost 0 bases, and 4 bases had no gene match. Here the CDR3 DNA reads TGTGCCAGCAGCTTGGTCGGGGACAGTTCCTACGAGCAGTACTTC. This translates into CASSLVGDSSYEQYF.

This chain connects TRBV27 to TRBJ2-2, with 10 bases identical to TRBD2. Germline CDR1 reads MNHEY; CDR2 reads SMNVEV (reference sequence). The junction had 5 bases not matched to a gene; V was cut back by 4 bases and J by 6 bases. The CDR3 has 15 amino acids. CDR3: CASSSSGRVAGELFF. Here the CDR3 DNA reads TGTGCCAGCAGTTCTAGCGGGAGAGTCGCCGGGGAGCTGTTTTTT.

The chain links TRBV18 to TRBJ1-2; TRBD1 aligns across 8 bases. This CDR3 contains 15 residues. Germline V gene lookup returns CDR1 KGHSH and CDR2 LQKENI. Losses at the gene ends were 4 bases for V and 3 bases for J; bases not matched to a gene: 7. The CDR3, as DNA: TGTGCCAGCTCACGGGGACAGGAGGAGGACTATGGCTACACCTTC. Translation: CASSRGQEEDYGYTF.

The chain is built from TRBV7-2 and TRBJ2-3, with TRBD2 matching 10 bases. The CDR3 extends over 15 amino acids. CDR1 and CDR2 (germline): SGHTA, FQGNSA. J lost 8 bases, V lost 5 bases, and 10 bases had no gene match. CDR3 sequence: CASSSLAGAAVTQYF. The CDR3 DNA reads as TGTGCCAGCAGCAGTCTAGCGGGAGCGGCGGTTACGCAGTATTTT.

This rearrangement joins TRBV11-3 to TRBJ2-1; 7 bases fit TRBD1. The V gene end was trimmed by 1 base and the J gene end by 8 bases; junction bases not matched to a gene: 8. The CDR3 has 15 residues. Looked up from germline, CDR1 is SGHNT and CDR2 is YENEEA. CDR3 residues: CASSLVGGQLHEQFF. In DNA, the CDR3 is TGTGCCAGCAGCTTAGTAGGGGGACAGCTCCATGAGCAGTTCTTC.

Many counts were recorded for this clone. The chain recombines TRBV2 with TRBJ1-2, with D unclear. This CDR3 region has 12 residues. The V and J ends lost 7 bases and 4 bases respectively, with 10 bases between them. From germline, CDR1 is SNHLY and CDR2 FYNNEI. As DNA, the CDR3 is TGTGCCAGCATCTTACAGCGCTATGGCTACACCTTC. Protein sequence: CASILQRYGYTF.

This clone was seen more than once but under ten times. The CDR3 is CASSLRLGQKETQYF. The CDR3 coding sequence is TGTGCCAGCAGCTTAAGATTGGGGCAGAAAGAGACCCAGTACTTC. The V call is TRBV7-9, the J call TRBJ2-5, with a possible D match to TRBD1 (5 bases). Germline CDR1 is SEHNR and CDR2 is FQNEAQ (reference sequence). V dropped 2 bases and J dropped 3 bases, with 13 bases sitting between them. This CDR3 region has 15 residues.